The 29 T cell receptor beta chains below come from one sample, sequenced in a study of early T cells in non-severe SARS-CoV-2 infection. One entry per CDR3 protein, called by TCRdb with MiXCR from the 5' RACE reads. The sample lists 35,000 to 55,000 distinct CDR3 sequences; about a quarter were seen once. This specimen was whole blood, taken at baseline. These receptors were obtained from an adult who was a healthcare worker with PCR-confirmed SARS-CoV-2 infection or an uninfected control (not recorded which).

This clonotype was detected only a few times. V usage is TRBV5-6 and J usage is TRBJ2-7; the match to TRBD1 covers 7 bases. Germline V CDR1 and CDR2: SGHDT, YYEEEE. Trimming removed 3 bases from V and 2 bases from J; junction bases left unmatched: 8. The CDR3 consists of 15 residues. The CDR3 DNA reads as TGTGCCAGCAGCTCGGCCGGGACAGAAGCCTACGAGCAGTACTTC. Amino acid sequence: CASSSAGTEAYEQYF.

This clonotype showed up just a few times. The chain uses TRBV6-6 and TRBJ2-7; D is perhaps TRBD2 (6 bases). CDR1 is MNHNY and CDR2 is SVGAGI in the germline V gene (reference sequence). The CDR3 totals 15 residues. V lost 4 bases, J lost 0 bases, and 13 bases lay in between. In nucleotides, the CDR3 is TGTGCCAGCAGTTCCCTCCAGGGACTCTCCTACGAGCAGTACTTC. Translating gives CASSSLQGLSYEQYF.

The chain uses TRBV3-1 and TRBJ1-3; TRBD1 matches 7 bases. Germline CDR1 reads LGHDT; CDR2 reads YNNKEL (reference sequence). The CDR3 loop spans 15 amino acids. V lost 2 bases, J lost 2 bases, and 3 bases stayed unmatched. CDR3 sequence (DNA): TGTGCCAGCAGCCAACTCGGACAGGCTGGAAACACCATATATTTT. This gives the protein CASSQLGQAGNTIYF. Full variable domain (outside the CDR3, taken from reference TRBV3-1 and TRBJ1-3): DTAVSQTPKYLVTQMGNDKSIKCEQNLGHDTMYWYKQDSKKFLKIMFSYNNKELIINETVPNRFSPKSPDKAHLNLHINSLELGDSAVYFCASSQLGQAGNTIYFGEGSWLTVV.

The rearrangement uses TRBV7-3 and TRBJ2-3; D may be TRBD1 (5 bases). Trimming took 5 bases from V and 6 from J, leaving 21 bases between them. Germline V lookup: CDR1 SGHTA, CDR2 FQGTGA. This CDR3 has 16 amino acids. The CDR3 DNA reads as TGTGCCAGCAGCCTTGGGGCAGATCAATTATCTGATACGCAGTATTTT. This sequence encodes CASSLGADQLSDTQYF.

This clonotype has only a few counts. The rearrangement links TRBV10-3 to TRBJ1-1; TRBD1 is a possible D gene (6 bases). This CDR3 spans 13 amino acids. V lost 4 bases, J lost 1 base, and 7 bases lay in between. The germline CDR1 and CDR2 sequences are ENHRY and SYGVKD. As DNA, the CDR3 is TGTGCCATCAGTGCGGACAGGAACACTGAAGCTTTCTTT. Protein product: CAISADRNTEAFF.

This clonotype appeared a few times. This sequence joins TRBV6-1 and TRBJ2-3, with a weak D call TRBD1 (6 bases). The CDR3 length is 13 residues. The V end lost 8 bases, the J end lost 6 bases, and 15 bases lay between the germline ends. Germline V gives CDR1 MNHNS, CDR2 SASEGT. The CDR3 is CASAGERRDTQYF. The CDR3 DNA reads TGTGCCAGCGCAGGGGAACGCCGGGATACGCAGTATTTT.

This clonotype has a handful of counts. The V gene is TRBV7-3, the J gene TRBJ1-6; unclear D gene. There are 13 residues in the CDR3. Germline values: CDR1 SGHTA, CDR2 FQGTGA. Trimming took 2 bases from V and 4 from J, leaving 3 bases between them. The DNA for the CDR3 is TGTGCCAGCAGCTTAGAGTATAATTCACCCCTCCACTTT. It yields the protein CASSLEYNSPLHF. The whole variable domain, remainder taken from reference TRBV7-3 and TRBJ1-6, is GAGVSQTPSNKVTEKGKYVELRCDPISGHTALYWYRQSLGQGPEFLIYFQGTGAADDSGLPNDRFFAVRPEGSVSTLKIQRTERGDSAVYLCASSLEYNSPLHFGNGTRLTVT.

By sample fraction, this clonotype is medium-sized (0.01 to 0.1%). The chain combines TRBV27 with TRBJ1-5; D is undetermined. Germline lookup yields CDR1 MNHEY and CDR2 SMNVEV (reference sequence). The CDR3 consists of 12 residues. With 2 bases removed from V and 3 bases from J, the gap between germline ends came to 2 bases. In DNA, the CDR3 is TGTGCCAGCAGTTTACCCAATCAGCCCCAGCATTTT. Translating it yields CASSLPNQPQHF.

This clonotype was counted a few times. This chain links TRBV5-1 with TRBJ2-4; 12 positions agree with TRBD1. The V and J ends lost 3 bases and 0 bases, in that order; junction bases with no gene match: 7. This CDR3 has 18 residues. Germline lookup yields CDR1 SGHRS and CDR2 YFSETQ. The CDR3 DNA sequence: TGCGCCAGCAGCTCTGAGGGACAGGGGGCAGTAGCCAAAAACATTCAGTACTTC. Protein product: CASSSEGQGAVAKNIQYF.

This chain connects TRBV20-1 to TRBJ1-6, with D unresolved. Germline CDR1 is DFQATT and CDR2 is SNEGSKA (reference sequence). Trimming cost V 4 bases and J 10 bases, with 14 bases left between them. The CDR3 contains 13 residues. The CDR3 sequence is CSAKEGSLSPLHF. Written as DNA, the CDR3 is TGCAGTGCTAAGGAGGGCAGTCTCTCACCCCTCCACTTT.

The chain has TRBV12-3 or TRBV12-4 and TRBJ1-2, with D perhaps matching TRBD1 (5 bases). This CDR3 spans 14 amino acids. The V end lost 6 bases, the J end lost 5 bases, and 16 bases lay between the germline ends. Here the CDR3 DNA reads TGTGCCAGCAGGAGGGACCCCAAACTATATGGCTACACCTTC. Amino acids: CASRRDPKLYGYTF.

V usage is TRBV29-1 and J usage is TRBJ2-1, with D possibly being TRBD1 or TRBD2 (5 bases each). The CDR3 runs to 14 residues. Germline lookup yields CDR1 SQVTM and CDR2 ANQGSEA. Trimming pared 6 bases from V and 8 bases from J, leaving 20 bases between. The CDR3 DNA reads as TGCAGCGTGGGACGGGGCACAGGACGGGATGAGCAGTTCTTC. Protein sequence: CSVGRGTGRDEQFF.

This chain links TRBV20-1 with TRBJ2-7; 8 positions match TRBD2. The CDR3 extends over 12 amino acids. Germline CDR1 DFQATT, CDR2 SNEGSKA (reference sequence). Trimming cost V 3 bases and J 4 bases; bases outside gene matches: 2. The CDR3 loop reads CSASGGAYEQYF. CDR3 bases: TGCAGTGCTAGCGGGGGGGCTTACGAGCAGTACTTC.

The chain couples TRBV2 to TRBJ2-7; D is undetermined. CDR1 and CDR2 (germline): SNHLY, FYNNEI. The length of the CDR3 is 14 residues. Deletions cut 1 base from V and 0 bases from J, with 7 bases between. The CDR3 nucleotides read TGTGCCAGCAGTGAAGGGAGTGGCTCCTACGAGCAGTACTTC. Its translation is CASSEGSGSYEQYF.

This clonotype was detected many times. The V call is TRBV6-6, the J call TRBJ1-2; D is perhaps TRBD1 (6 bases). The CDR3 is 15 amino acids. The germline gives CDR1 MNHNY, CDR2 SVGAGI (reference sequence). Between the trimmed V and J ends, which lost 5 bases and 4 bases, there was a span of 17 bases. CDR3 residues: CASSPSGGRTYGYTF. The CDR3, as DNA: TGTGCCAGCAGTCCCAGTGGGGGGCGAACCTATGGCTACACCTTC.

This clonotype was recorded a few times. This chain uses TRBV7-9 with TRBJ1-1, with 8 positions matching TRBD1. J gave up 0 bases and V 4 bases, and 4 bases lay outside the gene matches. CDR1 is SEHNR and CDR2 is FQNEAQ in the germline V gene (reference sequence). The CDR3 extends over 15 amino acids. CDR3 in amino acids: CASSSPGGLNTEAFF. CDR3 bases: TGTGCCAGCAGCTCTCCAGGGGGCCTGAACACTGAAGCTTTCTTT.

V gene TRBV11-2 combines with J gene TRBJ1-1; D not resolved. From germline, CDR1 is SGHAT and CDR2 FQNNGV. The CDR3 extends over 13 amino acids. V dropped 5 bases and J dropped 3 bases, with 10 bases sitting between them. The CDR3 nucleotides are TGTGCCAGCAGCCTGACATCCTACACTGAAGCTTTCTTT. Translation gives CASSLTSYTEAFF.

This clonotype was seen a few times. The chain recombines TRBV7-8 with TRBJ1-2; D perhaps matches TRBD1 (5 bases). Germline-derived CDR1 and CDR2 are SGHVS and FQNEAQ. The CDR3 length is 14 residues. Trimming pared 5 bases from V and 4 bases from J, leaving 14 bases between. CDR3 nucleotide sequence: TGTGCCAGCAGCCCCAATGGCAGGGTCTATGGCTACACCTTC. This encodes CASSPNGRVYGYTF.

The chain links TRBV7-9 to TRBJ2-3; TRBD2 is a possible D gene (7 bases). The CDR3 spans 15 residues. The V and J ends lost 1 base and 4 bases respectively, with 12 bases between them. Germline lookup yields CDR1 SEHNR and CDR2 FQNEAQ (reference sequence). For the CDR3, the DNA is TGTGCCAGCAGCTTAGTGGCGGGGGCCTCAGATACGCAGTATTTT. This codes for CASSLVAGASDTQYF.

V and J are TRBV10-3 and TRBJ2-5; the match to TRBD2 covers 12 bases. The trim removed 5 bases at V and 5 bases at J, leaving 3 bases unmatched. Germline CDR1 and CDR2: ENHRY and SYGVKD. There are 14 residues in the CDR3. The CDR3, as DNA: TGTGCCATCAGTCCTAGCGGGGGGGCGGAGACCCAGTACTTC. Its translation is CAISPSGGAETQYF.

This clonotype was observed a handful of times. The chain couples TRBV4-1 to TRBJ1-6, with TRBD1 matching over 7 bases. CDR1 is MGHRA and CDR2 is YSYEKL in the germline V gene. Trimming at V came to 0 bases and at J to 7 bases, leaving 12 bases not matched to a gene. The CDR3 is 18 residues long. This chain's CDR3 is CASSQDKGRGQMNSPLHF. Written as DNA, the CDR3 is TGCGCCAGCAGCCAAGATAAGGGAAGGGGACAGATGAATTCACCCCTCCACTTT.

V usage is TRBV12-3 or TRBV12-4 and J usage is TRBJ1-1; D remains unclear. Trimming cost V 1 base and J 4 bases, with 4 bases left between them. CDR3 length equals 12 residues. CDR3: CASSLGTTEAFF. The CDR3 bases are TGTGCCAGCAGTTTAGGGACCACTGAAGCTTTCTTT.

This sequence joins TRBV7-2 and TRBJ2-5; D unresolved. Deletions cut 1 base from V and 4 bases from J, with 10 bases between. CDR1 is SGHTA, CDR2 FQGNSA, per germline. The CDR3 loop spans 14 amino acids. The CDR3 coding sequence is TGTGCCAGCAGCTTAGGAACCTGGCCAGAGACCCAGTACTTC. Translated, it gives CASSLGTWPETQYF.

This clonotype was picked up many times. The chain joins TRBV12-3 or TRBV12-4 to TRBJ2-3, with D tentatively TRBD1 (5 bases). V was trimmed by 2 bases and J by 7 bases, leaving 13 bases between them. The CDR3 is 14 residues long. The CDR3 nucleotides are TGTGCCAGCAGTTTAAGGGGCGTGTCAAATACGCAGTATTTT. This encodes CASSLRGVSNTQYF.

The chain employs TRBV7-9 and TRBJ1-4; no firm D call. This CDR3 region has 15 residues. The V and J ends lost 4 bases and 6 bases respectively, with 15 bases between them. Germline V CDR1 and CDR2: SEHNR, FQNEAQ (reference sequence). The CDR3 DNA follows: TGTGCCAGCAGCTCCCTGACAAAAGGAGATGAAAAACTGTTTTTT. Translated: CASSSLTKGDEKLFF. Based on the CDR3 plus reference TRBV7-9 and TRBJ1-4, the full variable domain is DTGVSQNPRHKITKRGQNVTFRCDPISEHNRLYWYRQTLGQGPEFLTYFQNEAQLEKSRLLSDRFSAERPKGSFSTLEIQRTEQGDSAMYLCASSSLTKGDEKLFFGSGTQLSVL.

The gene calls are TRBV25-1 and TRBJ1-2; weak D call: TRBD1 (6 bases). The V gene's germline CDR1 is MGHDK and CDR2 SYGVNS. The CDR3 is 16 residues long. The ends were cut back, 4 bases at V and 1 base at J, with 16 bases in the middle. In DNA form, the CDR3 reads TGTGCCAGCAGTGGGGCAGGGGTGGCCCTTAACTATGGCTACACCTTC. The encoded protein is CASSGAGVALNYGYTF.

This clonotype has only a few counts. J is TRBJ2-3 and V is TRBV6-6; D possibly corresponds to TRBD1 (6 bases). V was clipped by 6 bases and J by 1 base, with 8 bases between them. CDR3 length: 13 residues. Germline lookup yields CDR1 MNHNY and CDR2 SVGAGI (reference sequence). CDR3 in DNA: TGTGCCAGCAGGCCAGGGGGCACAGATACGCAGTATTTT. It yields the protein CASRPGGTDTQYF.

The V and J genes are TRBV7-6 and TRBJ2-3; D uncertain. V was pared by 5 bases and J by 2 bases, with 14 bases between. The CDR3 totals 15 residues. The germline CDR1 and CDR2 sequences are SGHVS and FNYEAQ. CDR3 loop: CASSPLGEPTDTQYF. The CDR3 DNA reads TGTGCCAGCAGCCCTCTCGGTGAACCCACAGATACGCAGTATTTT.

V usage is TRBV12-3 or TRBV12-4 and J usage is TRBJ1-1; no firm D call. This CDR3 is 14 amino acids long. V lost 5 bases and J lost 7, with 17 bases in between. The CDR3 region is CASSQNVGTYEAFF. CDR3 in DNA: TGTGCCAGCAGTCAAAACGTGGGTACCTATGAAGCTTTCTTT.